A selection of T cell receptor beta chains follows, all from one sample in a study of T cells expressing NK-cell markers. TCRdb reprocessed the 5' RACE reads and stores each CDR3 protein as one record, lacking DNA. The sample includes about 180,000 distinct CDR3 sequences. Material for sequencing was blood T cells: a sorted CD56 or NKG2C T cell subset, CD4+ or CD8+ T cells, or bulk PBMC T cells (not recorded which). The receptors were sampled from a woman aged 18-69 years in good health. Both conserved end residues are part of each CDR3.

j_call v_call cdr3_length cdr3_aa
TRBJ2-1 TRBV11-2 16 CASSFQTSGLVNEQFF
TRBJ2-1 TRBV29-1 17 CSVAGLGGLATYNEQFF
TRBJ2-7 TRBV4-1 16 CASSQKTGTSAYEQYF
TRBJ2-3 TRBV10-3 14 CAIVQSPSSDTQYF
TRBJ1-5 TRBV10-3 15 CAISDTGGSGQPQHF
TRBJ2-6 TRBV12-3/TRBV12-4 18 CASSPTGGEFSGANVLTF
TRBJ1-2 TRBV3-1 12 CASSQIADGYTF
TRBJ2-1 TRBV11-2 15 CASSLLWGVGIEQFF
TRBJ1-1 TRBV6-5 11 CASSYPPRAFF
TRBJ1-2 TRBV7-9 16 CASSLPPSSGNYGYTF
TRBJ2-3 TRBV28 15 CASSLTGLYTDTQYF
TRBJ1-1 TRBV2 12 CASSEDRGLAFF
TRBJ2-5 TRBV11-2 16 CASSTGKRGFQETQYF
TRBJ2-7 TRBV4-2 17 CASSQLDGTSGRYEQYF
TRBJ2-1 TRBV27 18 CASTKTGTSGNIYNEQFF
TRBJ2-7 TRBV14 14 CASSQVSGRGEQYF
TRBJ1-2 TRBV27 13 CASSLKPGQGYTF
TRBJ1-6 TRBV7-3 16 CASSLRPSGYNSPLHF
TRBJ1-1 TRBV2 13 CASTLDFTTEAFF
TRBJ2-1 TRBV5-1 15 CASSTAGTSGNEQFF
TRBJ2-1 TRBV4-1 18 CASSRRPAGVESYNEQFF
TRBJ2-7 TRBV25-1 14 CASSVGEGFHEQYF
TRBJ2-2 TRBV4-1 15 CASRGGGTGTGELFF
TRBJ1-4 TRBV6-6 13 CASSFTGNEKLFF
TRBJ1-6 TRBV30 16 CAWSDGQAVHNSPLHF
TRBJ2-7 TRBV6-8 15 CASSTPDRAGGEQYF
TRBJ2-7 TRBV7-8 15 CASSFGGDRKGRQYF
TRBJ2-7 TRBV18 15 CASSHGGRAPYEQYF
TRBJ2-7 TRBV4-2 16 CASSQDQGLGRDEQYF
TRBJ2-1 TRBV11-2 15 CASSLSGGDYNEQFF
TRBJ2-2 TRBV27 16 CASSPRTGGRPGELFF
TRBJ1-2 TRBV3-1 11 CASRDTYGYTF
TRBJ2-7 TRBV2 15 CASRESGGPIDEQYF
TRBJ2-3 TRBV7-2 16 CASSPARDTRADTQYF